A selection of T cell receptor beta chains follows, all from one sample in a study of beta chain features in type 1 diabetes. Repertoires were generated with immunoSEQ multiplex PCR, while TCRdb's copy carries only in-frame clones and drops some. Among under 300,000 clones listed, about 15% were seen once. Sample: naive CD4+ T cells from blood. These receptors were obtained from a man between 25 and 39 years old with type 1 diabetes. Each CDR3 is given with its conserved first and last residue. A D gene is named only where the DNA matches it firmly. Expanded clones get a size class; other rows say once, few or many, or leave the size out.

CASSSKGAETQYF | TGTGCCAGCAGCTCGAAGGGGGCTGAGACCCAGTACTTC | - | TRBJ2-5 | TRBD1 | TRBV5-4
CASSVTGRETQYF | TGTGCCAGCAGCGTCACAGGGAGAGAGACCCAGTACTTC | - | TRBJ2-5 | - | TRBV9
CASSQVDTSYGYTF | TGCGCCAGCAGCCAAGTGGACACCTCCTATGGCTACACCTTC | few | TRBJ1-2 | - | TRBV4-1
CASSRGVTDTQYF | TGTGCCAGCAGCCGGGGAGTCACAGATACGCAGTATTTT | - | TRBJ2-3 | - | TRBV2
CASSQDRAPGETQYF | TGCGCCAGCAGCCAAGATAGAGCGCCCGGGGAGACCCAGTACTTC | - | TRBJ2-5 | - | TRBV4-1
CASSPPGPYNEQFF | TGTGCCAGCAGCCCACCAGGGCCATACAATGAGCAGTTCTTC | - | TRBJ2-1 | - | TRBV7-9
CASSSARGYGYTF | TGTGCCAGCAGCTCCGCACGGGGCTATGGCTACACCTTC | - | TRBJ1-2 | - | TRBV7-9
CARQGWAEAFF | TGTGCCAGGCAGGGGTGGGCTGAAGCTTTCTTT | few | TRBJ1-1 | - | TRBV2
CASSRPGQGFTDTQYF | TGTGCCAGCAGCCGGCCCGGACAGGGATTCACAGATACGCAGTATTTT | few | TRBJ2-3 | TRBD1 | TRBV5-4
CASSLYGPGAGANVLTF | TGTGCCAGCTCCCTATATGGGCCAGGGGCTGGGGCCAACGTCCTGACTTTC | - | TRBJ2-6 | - | TRBV18
CASSYSGGNYEQYF | TGTGCCAGCAGTTATTCAGGGGGGAACTACGAGCAGTACTTC | few | TRBJ2-7 | - | TRBV6-1
CASRAGGSYEQYF | TGTGCCAGTAGGGCGGGGGGCTCCTACGAGCAGTACTTC | - | TRBJ2-7 | TRBD2 | TRBV19
CSVAVSYEQYF | TGCAGCGTTGCGGTGTCCTACGAGCAGTACTTC | few | TRBJ2-7 | - | TRBV29-1
CASSYSSGGEWETQYF | TGTGCCAGCAGTTACTCTAGCGGGGGAGAATGGGAGACCCAGTACTTC | - | TRBJ2-5 | TRBD2 | TRBV6-5
CASSLGGENQPQHF | TGTGCCAGCAGCTTAGGCGGGGAGAATCAGCCCCAGCATTTT | few | TRBJ1-5 | - | TRBV7-9
CASSHPGTVKTGELFF | TGCGCCAGCAGCCACCCCGGGACAGTGAAAACCGGGGAGCTGTTTTTT | few | TRBJ2-2 | TRBD1 | TRBV4-1